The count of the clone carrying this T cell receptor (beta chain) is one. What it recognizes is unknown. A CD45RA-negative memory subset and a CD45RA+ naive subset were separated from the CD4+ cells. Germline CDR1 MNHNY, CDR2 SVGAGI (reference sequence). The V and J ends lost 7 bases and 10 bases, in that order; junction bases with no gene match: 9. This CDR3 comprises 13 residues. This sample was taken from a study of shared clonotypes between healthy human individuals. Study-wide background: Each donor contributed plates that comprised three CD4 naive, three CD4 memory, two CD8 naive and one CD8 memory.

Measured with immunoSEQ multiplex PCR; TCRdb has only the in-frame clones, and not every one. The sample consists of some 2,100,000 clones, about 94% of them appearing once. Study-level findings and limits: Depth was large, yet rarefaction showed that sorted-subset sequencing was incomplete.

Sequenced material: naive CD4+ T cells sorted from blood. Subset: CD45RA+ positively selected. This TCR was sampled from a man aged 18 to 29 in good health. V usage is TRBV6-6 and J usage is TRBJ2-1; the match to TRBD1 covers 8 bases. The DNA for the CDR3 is TGTGCCAGCACTGTACAGGGGGGAGTGGAGCAGTTCTTC. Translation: CASTVQGGVEQFF.